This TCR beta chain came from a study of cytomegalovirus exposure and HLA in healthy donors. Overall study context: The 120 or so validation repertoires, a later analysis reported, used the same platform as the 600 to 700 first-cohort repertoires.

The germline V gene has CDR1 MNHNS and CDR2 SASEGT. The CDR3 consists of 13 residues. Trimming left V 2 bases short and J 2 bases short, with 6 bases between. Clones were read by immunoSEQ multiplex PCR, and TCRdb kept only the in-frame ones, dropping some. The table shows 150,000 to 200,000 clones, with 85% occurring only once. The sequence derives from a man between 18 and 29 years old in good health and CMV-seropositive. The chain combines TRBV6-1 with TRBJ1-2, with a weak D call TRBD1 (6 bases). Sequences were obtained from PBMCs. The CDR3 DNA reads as TGTGCCAGCAGTGAAAGGGGGAACTATGGCTACACCTTC. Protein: CASSERGNYGYTF.